This T cell receptor (beta chain) was captured in a study of memory CD8 T cells in hepatitis C reinfection. Turning to the study itself: HCV reinfection: RNA-positive following two negative tests at least 60 days apart. Pre-reinfection samples were taken 55 to 20 weeks before detection.

The ends lost 3 bases at V and 7 bases at J; junction bases unmatched: 3. CDR1 and CDR2 (germline): SGHDT, YYEEEE. This CDR3 is built from 12 residues. Assay used: immunoSEQ multiplex PCR; TCRdb lists only in-frame clones, some missing. The repertoire consists of 45,000 to 65,000 clones, with roughly 91% occurring once and the leading ten covering roughly 0.99%. The time point: pre-reinfection, 55 to 20 weeks before reinfection detection. The sorted cells went straight to TCR sequencing with no prior in vitro expansion. Donors were people who inject drugs in the Montreal HEPCO cohort. At all three reinfection time points, viable CD3+ CD8+ CD45RO- cells from a couple of donors served as controls.

The clonotype was recovered from a man aged 18 to 29 with hepatitis C virus infection. The material sequenced was naive CD8+ T cells sorted from blood. The genes are TRBV5-6 and TRBJ1-1; 7 bases map to TRBD1. For the CDR3, the DNA is TGTGCCAGCAGCTCGGGGGACAGTGAAGCTTTCTTT. It encodes CASSSGDSEAFF.